The present TCR beta chain was sequenced within a study of cytomegalovirus exposure and HLA in healthy donors. Whole-study results and caveats: Cytomegalovirus status was reportedly diagnosed by the classifier with high sensitivity and specificity. Many donors carried some public TCRs, although rarity characterized most TCR sequences.

The CDR3 sequence is 14 residues long. The germline V and J ends were trimmed by 4 bases and 7 bases, with 17 bases remaining between them. Germline CDR1 is MDHEN and CDR2 is SYDVKM. Profiling relied on immunoSEQ multiplex PCR, and the TCRdb table lists in-frame clones only, not all of them. The sample has more than 60,000 clones; nearly 96% are singletons. Turning to this clone: Its matching antigen is unknown.

The rearrangement uses TRBV28 and TRBJ2-7; tentatively, D is TRBD2 (5 bases). The sequencing input was PBMCs. The origin of this receptor is a woman younger than 35 in good health and CMV-seropositive. The CDR3 loop reads CASSSFDYHREQYF. CDR3 nucleotide sequence: TGTGCCAGCAGTTCCTTCGACTACCACAGAGAGCAGTACTTC. Full variable domain (remainder filled in from reference TRBV28 and TRBJ2-7): DVKVTQSSRYLVKRTGEKVFLECVQDMDHENMFWYRQDPGLGLRLIYFSYDVKMKEKGDIPEGYSVSREKKERFSLILESASTNQTSMYLCASSSFDYHREQYFGPGTRLTVT.